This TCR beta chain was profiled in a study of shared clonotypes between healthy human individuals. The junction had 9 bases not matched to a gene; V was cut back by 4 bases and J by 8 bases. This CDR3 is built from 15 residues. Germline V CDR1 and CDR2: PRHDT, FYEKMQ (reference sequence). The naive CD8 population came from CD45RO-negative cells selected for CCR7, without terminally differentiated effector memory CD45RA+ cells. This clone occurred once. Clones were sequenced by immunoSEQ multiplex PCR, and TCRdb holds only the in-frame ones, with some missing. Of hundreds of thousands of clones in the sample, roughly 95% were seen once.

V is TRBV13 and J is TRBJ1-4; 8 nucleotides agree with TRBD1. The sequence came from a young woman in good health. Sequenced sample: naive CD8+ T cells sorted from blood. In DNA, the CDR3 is TGTGCCAGCAGCTCTACCGGGACAGGAGGGGAAAAACTGTTTTTT. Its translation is CASSSTGTGGEKLFF. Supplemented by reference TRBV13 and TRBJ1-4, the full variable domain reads AAGVIQSPRHLIKEKRETATLKCYPIPRHDTVYWYQQGPGQDPQFLISFYEKMQSDKGSIPDRFSAQQFSDYHSELNMSSLELGDSALYFCASSSTGTGGEKLFFGSGTQLSVL.